The 15 T cell receptor beta chains below come from one sample, sequenced in a study of shared clonotypes between healthy human individuals (dated by TCRdb to about 2020). The library was made by the immunoSEQ multiplex PCR assay. The table comes from immuneACCESS by way of TCRdb, which keeps in-frame sequences with V and J called. Part of the clones is missing from these tables; in studies checked, under half for an unresolved V gene and the rest for unknown reasons. This sample holds about 1 million clones; about 75% were observed only once. The ten biggest clones cover about 1.5% of the sample. The sequenced material came from memory CD4+ T cells sorted from blood. The sample's cell subset or site label is to be understood as: CD45RA-negative fraction. The receptors here all came from a young man in good health.

The V and J genes are TRBV5-1 and TRBJ2-3; D is ambiguous. CDR1 is SGHRS, CDR2 YFSETQ, per germline. This CDR3 contains 14 residues. Between the trimmed V and J ends, which lost 0 bases and 4 bases, there was a span of 9 bases. CDR3 region: CASSLAELADTQYF. CDR3 DNA: TGCGCCAGCAGCTTGGCGGAGCTGGCAGATACGCAGTATTTT.

This sequence joins TRBV2 and TRBJ2-5, with 15 bases fitting TRBD2. The junction had 10 bases not matched to a gene; V was cut back by 6 bases and J by 5 bases. The germline V gene encodes CDR1 SNHLY and CDR2 FYNNEI. The CDR3 has 17 residues. The CDR3 reads CASRRGLAGGAGETQYF. In DNA form, the CDR3 reads TGTGCCAGCAGGCGGGGACTAGCGGGAGGAGCGGGGGAGACCCAGTACTTC.

A word on this clone: This same CDR3 is encoded by further DNA sequences in the sample. The chain is built from TRBV19 and TRBJ2-3; D not resolved. V was shortened by 3 bases and J by 2 bases, with 9 bases between the two germline ends. CDR1 and CDR2 from the germline V gene are LNHDA and SQIVND (reference sequence). The CDR3 extends over 14 amino acids. The CDR3 DNA is TGTGCCAGTAGTATCGGTCTAGACACAGATACGCAGTATTTT. Its protein product is CASSIGLDTDTQYF.

With regard to this clone: This sample also contains other DNA sequences that code for the same CDR3. V is TRBV5-1 and J is TRBJ2-7; weak D call: TRBD1 (7 bases). The V end lost 4 bases, the J end lost 3 bases, and 17 bases lay between the germline ends. This CDR3 region has 15 residues. CDR1 and CDR2 (germline): SGHRS, YFSETQ. CDR3 sequence (DNA): TGCGCCAGCAGCCTGGGCGGGACAGCTAGCTACGAGCAGTACTTC. Translated: CASSLGGTASYEQYF. Full variable domain (missing parts from reference TRBV5-1 and TRBJ2-7): KAGVTQTPRYLIKTRGQQVTLSCSPISGHRSVSWYQQTPGQGLQFLFEYFSETQRNKGNFPGRFSGRQFSNSRSEMNVSTLELGDSALYLCASSLGGTASYEQYFGPGTRLTVT.

The V and J genes are TRBV6-1 and TRBJ2-7; no reliable D call. This CDR3 has 12 residues. Trimming stripped 8 bases from V and 3 bases from J, with 11 bases between. Germline CDR1 MNHNS, CDR2 SASEGT. The CDR3 here is CASGRNGYEQYF. CDR3 DNA: TGTGCCAGCGGAAGGAATGGCTACGAGCAGTACTTC.

This clone was recorded many times. CDR3: CAWSVTSPYEQYF. In DNA form, the CDR3 reads TGTGCCTGGAGTGTAACATCACCCTACGAGCAGTACTTC. The chain employs TRBV30 and TRBJ2-7; D unclear. This CDR3 spans 13 amino acids. Deletions cut 0 bases from V and 2 bases from J, with 8 bases between. The germline gives CDR1 GTSNPN, CDR2 SVGIG (reference sequence).

This clone was detected a few times. V and J are TRBV11-1 and TRBJ1-6, with D possibly being TRBD1 (6 bases). Germline V lookup: CDR1 SGHAT, CDR2 FQDESV (reference sequence). CDR3 size: 13 residues. Trimming removed 4 bases at V and 13 bases at J, with 14 bases between. CDR3 in amino acids: CASSSQGSGPLHF. DNA for the CDR3: TGTGCCAGCAGCTCGCAGGGGTCCGGGCCCCTCCACTTT.

The chain carries TRBV6-1 and TRBJ1-5; weak D call: TRBD1 (5 bases). V dropped 4 bases and J dropped 2 bases, with 15 bases sitting between them. The CDR3 has 16 residues. The germline V gene encodes CDR1 MNHNS and CDR2 SASEGT. DNA for the CDR3: TGTGCCAGCAGTGGGCAGGGTGGGTTGGGCAATCAGCCCCAGCATTTT. It codes for CASSGQGGLGNQPQHF.

This chain uses TRBV5-6 with TRBJ1-5; the match to TRBD1 covers 8 bases. The CDR3 runs 14 residues. V lost 4 bases, J lost 7 bases, and 7 bases stayed unmatched. Germline CDR1 reads SGHDT; CDR2 reads YYEEEE. The CDR3 protein is CASSLGTGRQPQHF. CDR3 DNA: TGTGCCAGCAGCCTCGGGACAGGACGACAGCCCCAGCATTTT.

J is TRBJ2-7 and V is TRBV5-1; 11 bases are shared with TRBD1. The CDR3 runs to 16 residues. Germline V gene lookup returns CDR1 SGHRS and CDR2 YFSETQ. J lost 2 bases, V lost 1 base, and 5 bases had no gene match. The CDR3 DNA is TGCGCCAGCAGCTTGAATGGACAGGGGGCCGCCTACGAGCAGTACTTC. This encodes CASSLNGQGAAYEQYF.

The chain couples TRBV30 to TRBJ2-5, with TRBD1 matching over 8 bases. CDR1 and CDR2 from the germline V gene are GTSNPN and SVGIG (reference sequence). This CDR3 has 14 residues. V shed 0 bases, J shed 5 bases, and the junction held 5 bases outside the gene matches. The CDR3 DNA follows: TGTGCCTGGAGTGTACCAGGGGGCGCGGAGACCCAGTACTTC. Its translation is CAWSVPGGAETQYF.

Regarding this clone: The sample has other DNA sequences that encode this CDR3 too. The rearrangement links TRBV6-6 to TRBJ2-1; 13 bases are shared with TRBD2. This CDR3 contains 16 residues. Per the germline V gene, CDR1 is MNHNY and CDR2 is SVGAGI (reference sequence). J lost 6 bases, V lost 5 bases, and 7 bases had no gene match. CDR3 amino acids: CASSPRTSGRPNEQFF. CDR3 nucleotide sequence: TGTGCCAGCAGTCCGCGGACTAGCGGGAGACCCAATGAGCAGTTCTTC.

For this clone: The sample contains more than one DNA sequence encoding this CDR3. The chain employs TRBV27 and TRBJ1-2; D remains unclear. V lost 2 bases, J lost 4 bases, and 8 bases lay in between. This CDR3 is built from 13 residues. CDR1 is MNHEY, CDR2 SMNVEV, per germline (reference sequence). The DNA of the CDR3 is TGTGCCAGCAGTTTAACGGGAGCCTATGGCTACACCTTC. Protein product: CASSLTGAYGYTF.

Many counts were recorded for this clone. The chain joins TRBV4-3 to TRBJ2-5; either TRBD1 or TRBD2 may fit D (7 bases each). V shed 3 bases and J shed 2 bases, with 16 bases lying between them. The CDR3 consists of 16 residues. CDR1 LGHNA and CDR2 YSLEER come from the germline V gene. In DNA, the CDR3 is TGCGCCAGCAGCCAGGAAGCGGGACAGAGGCAAGAGACCCAGTACTTC. This translates into CASSQEAGQRQETQYF.

This chain uses TRBV25-1 with TRBJ2-1; D unresolved. V was trimmed by 3 bases and J by 15 bases, leaving 12 bases between them. The CDR3 loop spans 11 amino acids. Germline assignment: CDR1 MGHDK and CDR2 SYGVNS. CDR3 loop: CASSEAWGLFF. In nucleotides, the CDR3 is TGTGCCAGCAGTGAGGCATGGGGTCTGTTCTTC. Variable domain in full (rest from reference TRBV25-1 and TRBJ2-1): EADIYQTPRYLVIGTGKKITLECSQTMGHDKMYWYQQDPGMELHLIHYSYGVNSTEKGDLSSESTVSRIRTEHFPLTLESARPSHTSQYLCASSEAWGLFFGPGTRLTVL.